This T cell receptor (beta chain) was profiled in a study of T-cell reconstitution after alpha-beta-depleted transplantation in children. This clonotype was observed a few times. Its antigen is unknown. TCRbeta library preparation incorporated unique molecular identifiers. TCRdb recomputed calls from the PCR reads with MiXCR, one row per CDR3 protein. The sample lists about 460,000 distinct CDR3 sequences, over 9.5% seen once, with 13% to 15% in the top ten. Overall study results and limits: Several hundred graft clones that had expanded were reportedly the source of alpha-beta T cells about two months after transplant.

Germline CDR1 DFQATT, CDR2 SNEGSKA (reference sequence). The CDR3 consists of 16 residues. Trimming left V 4 bases short and J 10 bases short, with 25 bases between. The receptor comes from a female patient between 2 and 15 years old who had a stem cell transplant for aplastic anemia, so the T cells may come from the graft donor. The V and J genes are TRBV20-1 and TRBJ1-4, with a weak D call TRBD1 (6 bases). Specimen: PBMCs, mostly from graft donor cells, collected 180 days after TCRalphabeta/CD19-depleted stem cell transplant. CDR3 sequence reads: CSAKITGQVGARKLFF. The DNA of the CDR3 is TGCAGTGCTAAAATTACAGGGCAGGTCGGGGCACGAAAACTGTTTTTT.